This T cell receptor (beta chain) came from a study of blood T cell repertoires in COVID-19. Background on the study: The origin of the acute and convalescent COVID-19 samples was the United States, Italy and Spain.

This CDR3 region has 14 residues. After removal of 3 bases from V and 6 bases from J, the junction contained 8 bases not matched to a gene. In germline, CDR1 is SQVTM, CDR2 ANQGSEA. How the authors handled the data: Nucleated cell counts were estimated from reference gene primer amplification. Repertoires were generated with immunoSEQ multiplex PCR, while TCRdb's copy carries only in-frame clones and drops some. V and J calls and clone size are as listed in that table; D and trimming were resolved from the DNA. The sample has 35,000 to 50,000 clones, around 83% seen once. The TCR sequence derives from a woman in her 70s in a cohort sampled during active COVID-19. V usage is TRBV29-1 and J usage is TRBJ1-2, with 9 bases identical to TRBD1. Sequencing used peripheral blood. The chain's CDR3 is CSVDGRDRAHGYTF. Written as DNA, the CDR3 is TGCAGCGTTGATGGGCGGGACAGGGCCCATGGCTACACCTTC. Based on the CDR3 plus reference TRBV29-1 and TRBJ1-2, the full variable domain is SAVISQKPSRDICQRGTSLTIQCQVDSQVTMMFWYRQQPGQSLTLIATANQGSEATYESGFVIDKFPISRPNLTFSTLTVSNMSPEDSSIYLCSVDGRDRAHGYTFGSGTRLTVV.